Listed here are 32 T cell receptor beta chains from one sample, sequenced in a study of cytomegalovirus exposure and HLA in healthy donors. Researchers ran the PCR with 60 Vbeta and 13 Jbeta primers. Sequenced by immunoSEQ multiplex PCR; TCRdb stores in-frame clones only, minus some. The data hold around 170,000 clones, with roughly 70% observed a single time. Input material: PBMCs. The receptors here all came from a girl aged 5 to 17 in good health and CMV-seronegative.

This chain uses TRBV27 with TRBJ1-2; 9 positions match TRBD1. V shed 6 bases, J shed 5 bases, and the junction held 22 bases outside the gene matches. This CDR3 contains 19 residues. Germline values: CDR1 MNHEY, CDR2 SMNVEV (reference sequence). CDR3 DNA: TGTGCCAGCAGCCTCACAGTTCGTGTTGGGACAGGGTATGGTTATGGCTACACCTTC. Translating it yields CASSLTVRVGTGYGYGYTF.

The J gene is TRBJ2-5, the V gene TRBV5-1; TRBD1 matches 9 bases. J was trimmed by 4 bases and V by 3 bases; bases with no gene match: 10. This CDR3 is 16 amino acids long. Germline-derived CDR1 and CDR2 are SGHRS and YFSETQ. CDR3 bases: TGCGCCAGCAGCTCCTCCGGGACAGGGCGCGTAGAGACCCAGTACTTC. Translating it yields CASSSSGTGRVETQYF.

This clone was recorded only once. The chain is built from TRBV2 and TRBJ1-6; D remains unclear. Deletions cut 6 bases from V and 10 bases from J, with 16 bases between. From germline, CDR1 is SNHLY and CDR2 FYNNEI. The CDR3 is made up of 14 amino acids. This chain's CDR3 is CASSPTETASPLHF. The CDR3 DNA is TGTGCCAGCAGCCCCACAGAAACAGCCTCACCCCTCCACTTT.

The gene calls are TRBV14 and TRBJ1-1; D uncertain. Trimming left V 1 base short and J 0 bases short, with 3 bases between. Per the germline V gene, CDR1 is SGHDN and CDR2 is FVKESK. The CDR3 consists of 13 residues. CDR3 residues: CASSQVMNTEAFF. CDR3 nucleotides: TGTGCCAGCAGCCAAGTAATGAACACTGAAGCTTTCTTT.

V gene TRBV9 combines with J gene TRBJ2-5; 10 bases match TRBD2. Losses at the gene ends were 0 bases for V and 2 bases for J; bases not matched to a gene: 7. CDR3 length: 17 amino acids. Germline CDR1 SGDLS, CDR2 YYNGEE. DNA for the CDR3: TGTGCCAGCAGCGTAGGAGCTAGCGGGGGAACACAAGAGACCCAGTACTTC. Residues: CASSVGASGGTQETQYF. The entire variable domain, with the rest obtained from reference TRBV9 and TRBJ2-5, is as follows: DSGVTQTPKHLITATGQRVTLRCSPRSGDLSVYWYQQSLDQGLQFLIQYYNGEERAKGNILERFSAQQFPDLHSELNLSSLELGDSALYFCASSVGASGGTQETQYFGPGTRLLVL.

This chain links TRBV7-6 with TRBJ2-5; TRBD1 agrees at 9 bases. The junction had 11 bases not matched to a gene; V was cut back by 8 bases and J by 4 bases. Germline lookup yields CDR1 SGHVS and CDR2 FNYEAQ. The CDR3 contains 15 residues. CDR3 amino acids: CASGLRPGQGETQYF. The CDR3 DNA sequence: TGTGCCAGCGGCCTTAGGCCGGGACAGGGAGAGACCCAGTACTTC.

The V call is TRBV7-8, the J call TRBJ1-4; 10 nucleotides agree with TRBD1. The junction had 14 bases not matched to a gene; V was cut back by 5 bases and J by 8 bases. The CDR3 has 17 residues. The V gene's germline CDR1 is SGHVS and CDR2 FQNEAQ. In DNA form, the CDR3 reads TGTGCCAGCAGCCCGTTGCGGGACAGGGGAAGGTGGGAAAAACTGTTTTTT. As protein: CASSPLRDRGRWEKLFF. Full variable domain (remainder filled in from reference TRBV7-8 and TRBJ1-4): GAGVSQSPRYKVAKRGQDVALRCDPISGHVSLFWYQQALGQGPEFLTYFQNEAQLDKSGLPSDRFFAERPEGSVSTLKIQRTQQEDSAVYLCASSPLRDRGRWEKLFFGSGTQLSVL.

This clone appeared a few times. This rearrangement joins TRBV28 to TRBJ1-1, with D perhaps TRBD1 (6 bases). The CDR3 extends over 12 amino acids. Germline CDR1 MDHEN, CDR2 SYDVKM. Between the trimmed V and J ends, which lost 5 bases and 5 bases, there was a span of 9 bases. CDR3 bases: TGTGCCAGCAGTCTCAGGGGTACTGAAGCTTTCTTT. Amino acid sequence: CASSLRGTEAFF.

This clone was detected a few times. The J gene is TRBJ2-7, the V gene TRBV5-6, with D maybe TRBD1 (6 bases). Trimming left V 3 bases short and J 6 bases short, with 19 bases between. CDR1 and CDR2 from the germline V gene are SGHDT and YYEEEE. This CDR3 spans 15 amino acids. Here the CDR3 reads CASSSPKQQGPEQYF. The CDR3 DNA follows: TGTGCCAGCAGCTCACCCAAGCAACAGGGCCCCGAGCAGTACTTC.

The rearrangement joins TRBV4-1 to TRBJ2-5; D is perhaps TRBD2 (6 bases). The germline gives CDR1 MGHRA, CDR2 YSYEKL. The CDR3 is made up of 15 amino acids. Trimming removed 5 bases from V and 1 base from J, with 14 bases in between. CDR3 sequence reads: CASSSLPGVQETQYF. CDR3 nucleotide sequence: TGCGCCAGCAGCTCGCTCCCGGGGGTCCAAGAGACCCAGTACTTC.

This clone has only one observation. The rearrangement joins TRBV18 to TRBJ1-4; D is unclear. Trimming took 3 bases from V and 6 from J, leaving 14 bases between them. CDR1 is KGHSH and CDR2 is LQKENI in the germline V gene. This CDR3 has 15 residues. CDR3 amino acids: CASSPPGERHEKLFF. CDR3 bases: TGTGCCAGCTCACCCCCCGGCGAGCGGCATGAAAAACTGTTTTTT. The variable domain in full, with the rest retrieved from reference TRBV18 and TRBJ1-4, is NAGVMQNPRHLVRRRGQEARLRCSPMKGHSHVYWYRQLPEEGLKFMVYLQKENIIDESGMPKERFSAEFPKEGPSILRIQQVVRGDSAAYFCASSPPGERHEKLFFGSGTQLSVL.

The CDR3 sequence is CASSLSSTGGYYEQYF. In nucleotides, the CDR3 is TGTGCCAGCAGTTTATCGAGTACAGGGGGCTACTACGAGCAGTACTTC. The chain employs TRBV27 and TRBJ2-7, with 9 bases that match TRBD1. Looked up from germline, CDR1 is MNHEY and CDR2 is SMNVEV (reference sequence). J lost 3 bases, V lost 0 bases, and 6 bases had no gene match. The length of the CDR3 is 16 residues.

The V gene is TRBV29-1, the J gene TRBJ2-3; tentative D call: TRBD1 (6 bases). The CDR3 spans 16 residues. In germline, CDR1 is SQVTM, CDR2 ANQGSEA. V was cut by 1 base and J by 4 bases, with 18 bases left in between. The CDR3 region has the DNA TGCAGCGTTGAAGTGGGGGCCGGTTATAAATCAGATACGCAGTATTTT. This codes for CSVEVGAGYKSDTQYF.

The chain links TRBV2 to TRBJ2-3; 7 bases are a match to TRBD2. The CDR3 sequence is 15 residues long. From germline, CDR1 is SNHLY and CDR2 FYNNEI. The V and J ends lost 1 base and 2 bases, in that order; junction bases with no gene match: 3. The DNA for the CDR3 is TGTGCCAGCAGTGAAGTGAGCGGGGTCACAGATACGCAGTATTTT. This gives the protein CASSEVSGVTDTQYF.

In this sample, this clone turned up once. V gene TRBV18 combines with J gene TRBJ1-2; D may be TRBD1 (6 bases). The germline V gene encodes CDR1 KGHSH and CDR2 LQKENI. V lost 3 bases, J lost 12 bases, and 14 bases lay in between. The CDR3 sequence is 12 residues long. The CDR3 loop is CASSPKTGQHTF. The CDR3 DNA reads TGTGCCAGCTCACCCAAAACAGGGCAACACACCTTC.

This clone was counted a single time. The CDR3: CASSTSGILATEAFF. In DNA, the CDR3 is TGTGCCAGCTCAACCTCCGGGATTCTCGCCACTGAAGCTTTCTTT. The rearrangement links TRBV18 to TRBJ1-1; D call uncertain. The CDR3 covers 15 residues. Germline CDR1 reads KGHSH; CDR2 reads LQKENI. The ends were cut back, 5 bases at V and 4 bases at J, with 17 bases in the middle.

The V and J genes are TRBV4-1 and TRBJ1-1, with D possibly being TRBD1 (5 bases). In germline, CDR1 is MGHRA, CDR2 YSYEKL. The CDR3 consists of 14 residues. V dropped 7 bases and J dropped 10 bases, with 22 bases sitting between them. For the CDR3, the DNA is TGCGCCAGCACCGGTCTGGGGGGAAAATTTACAGCTTTCTTT. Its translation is CASTGLGGKFTAFF.

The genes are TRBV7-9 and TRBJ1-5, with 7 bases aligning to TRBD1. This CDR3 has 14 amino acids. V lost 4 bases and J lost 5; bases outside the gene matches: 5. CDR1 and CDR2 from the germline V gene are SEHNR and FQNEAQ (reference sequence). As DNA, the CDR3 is TGTGCCAGCAGCTCGCGGGACAGCGATCAGCCCCAGCATTTT. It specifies CASSSRDSDQPQHF. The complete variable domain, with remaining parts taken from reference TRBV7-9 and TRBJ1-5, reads DTGVSQNPRHKITKRGQNVTFRCDPISEHNRLYWYRQTLGQGPEFLTYFQNEAQLEKSRLLSDRFSAERPKGSFSTLEIQRTEQGDSAMYLCASSSRDSDQPQHFGDGTRLSIL.

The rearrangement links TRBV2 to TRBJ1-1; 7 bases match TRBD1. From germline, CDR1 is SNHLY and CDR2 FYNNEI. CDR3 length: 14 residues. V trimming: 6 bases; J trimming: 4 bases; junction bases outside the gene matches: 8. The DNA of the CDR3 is TGTGCCAGCAGGGACGGCAGGGGGATCACTGAAGCTTTCTTT. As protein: CASRDGRGITEAFF.

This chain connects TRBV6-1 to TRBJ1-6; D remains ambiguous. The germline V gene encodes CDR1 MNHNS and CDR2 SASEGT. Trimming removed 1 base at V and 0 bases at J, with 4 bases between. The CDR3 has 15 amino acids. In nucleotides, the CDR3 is TGTGCCAGCAGTGAAGTGAGCTCCTATAATTCACCCCTCCACTTT. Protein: CASSEVSSYNSPLHF.

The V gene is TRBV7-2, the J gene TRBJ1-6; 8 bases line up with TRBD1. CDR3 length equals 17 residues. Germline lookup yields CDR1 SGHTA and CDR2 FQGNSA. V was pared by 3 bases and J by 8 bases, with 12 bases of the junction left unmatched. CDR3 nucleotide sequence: TGTGCCAGCAGCTTCTCTGGGGCAGGGGGCGTTCATTCACCCCTCCACTTT. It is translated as CASSFSGAGGVHSPLHF.

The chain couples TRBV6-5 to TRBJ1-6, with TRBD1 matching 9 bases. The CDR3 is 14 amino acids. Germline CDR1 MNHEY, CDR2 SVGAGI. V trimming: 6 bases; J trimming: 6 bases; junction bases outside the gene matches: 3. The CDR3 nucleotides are TGTGCCAGCAGCGGGGACAGGGTTAATTCACCCCTCCACTTT. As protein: CASSGDRVNSPLHF.

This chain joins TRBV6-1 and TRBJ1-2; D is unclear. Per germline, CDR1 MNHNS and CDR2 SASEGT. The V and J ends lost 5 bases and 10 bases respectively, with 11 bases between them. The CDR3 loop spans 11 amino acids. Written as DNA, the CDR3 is TGTGCCAGCAGTTATCAGGCGTCCTACACCTTC. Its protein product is CASSYQASYTF.

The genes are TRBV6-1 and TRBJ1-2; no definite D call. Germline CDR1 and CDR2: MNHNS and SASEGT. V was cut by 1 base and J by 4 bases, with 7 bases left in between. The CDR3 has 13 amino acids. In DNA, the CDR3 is TGTGCCAGCAGTGAAGGACCAGGCTATGGCTACACCTTC. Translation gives CASSEGPGYGYTF.

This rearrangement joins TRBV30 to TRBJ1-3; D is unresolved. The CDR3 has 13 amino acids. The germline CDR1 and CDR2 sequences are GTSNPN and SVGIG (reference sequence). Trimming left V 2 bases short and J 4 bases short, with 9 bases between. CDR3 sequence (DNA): TGTGCCTGGAGTTTTTTGGAGGGAAACACCATATATTTT. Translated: CAWSFLEGNTIYF. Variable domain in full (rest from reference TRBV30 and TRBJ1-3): SQTIHQWPATLVQPVGSPLSLECTVEGTSNPNLYWYRQAAGRGLQLLFYSVGIGQISSEVPQNLSASRPQDRQFILSSKKLLLSDSGFYLCAWSFLEGNTIYFGEGSWLTVV.

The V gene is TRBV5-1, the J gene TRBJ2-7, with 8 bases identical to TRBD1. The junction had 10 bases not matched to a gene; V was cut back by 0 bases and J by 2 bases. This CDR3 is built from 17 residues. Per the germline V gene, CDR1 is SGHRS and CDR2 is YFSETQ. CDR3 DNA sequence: TGCGCCAGCAGCTTGGGACAGGGGCCGGGACAGGCCTACGAGCAGTACTTC. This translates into CASSLGQGPGQAYEQYF.

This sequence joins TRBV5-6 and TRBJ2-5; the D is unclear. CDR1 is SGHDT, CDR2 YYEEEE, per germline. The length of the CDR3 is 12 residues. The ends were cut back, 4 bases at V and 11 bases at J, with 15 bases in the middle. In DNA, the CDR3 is TGTGCCAGCAGCCATACGTCGGGTGAGCAGTACTTC. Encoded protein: CASSHTSGEQYF. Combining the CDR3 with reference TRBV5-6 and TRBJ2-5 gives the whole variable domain DAGVTQSPTHLIKTRGQQVTLRCSPKSGHDTVSWYQQALGQGPQFIFQYYEEEERQRGNFPDRFSGHQFPNYSSELNVNALLLGDSALYLCASSHTSGEQYFGPGTRLLVL.

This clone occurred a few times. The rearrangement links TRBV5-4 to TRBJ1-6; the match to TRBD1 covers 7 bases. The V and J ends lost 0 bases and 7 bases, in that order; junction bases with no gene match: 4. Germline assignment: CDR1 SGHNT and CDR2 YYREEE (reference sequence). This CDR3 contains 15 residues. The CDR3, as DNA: TGTGCCAGCAGCTTGGTAGGGACAGCCAATTCACCCCTCCACTTT. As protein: CASSLVGTANSPLHF.

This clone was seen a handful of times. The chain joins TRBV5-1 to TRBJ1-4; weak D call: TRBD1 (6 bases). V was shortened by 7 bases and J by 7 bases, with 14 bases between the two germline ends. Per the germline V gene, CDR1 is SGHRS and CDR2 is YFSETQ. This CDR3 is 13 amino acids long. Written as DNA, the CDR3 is TGCGCCAGCGGCCCGGGGGGCGGTGAAAAACTGTTTTTT. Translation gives CASGPGGGEKLFF.

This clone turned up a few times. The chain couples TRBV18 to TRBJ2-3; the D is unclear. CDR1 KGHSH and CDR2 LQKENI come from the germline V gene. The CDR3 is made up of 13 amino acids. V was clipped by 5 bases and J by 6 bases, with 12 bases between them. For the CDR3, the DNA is TGTGCCAGCTCATCCTTACAGTGGGATACGCAGTATTTT. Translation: CASSSLQWDTQYF.

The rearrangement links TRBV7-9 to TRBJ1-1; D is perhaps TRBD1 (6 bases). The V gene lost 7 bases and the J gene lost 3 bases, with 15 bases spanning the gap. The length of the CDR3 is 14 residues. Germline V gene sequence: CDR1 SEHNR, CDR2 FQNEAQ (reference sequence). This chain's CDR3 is CASTGAGAYTEAFF. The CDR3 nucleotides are TGTGCCAGCACTGGGGCAGGGGCGTACACTGAAGCTTTCTTT.

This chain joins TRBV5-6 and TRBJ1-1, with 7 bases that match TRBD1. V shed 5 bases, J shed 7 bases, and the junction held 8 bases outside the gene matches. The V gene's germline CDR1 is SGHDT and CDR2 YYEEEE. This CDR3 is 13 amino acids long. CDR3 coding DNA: TGTGCCAGCAGTCTCTCAGGGGGAGGTGAAGCTTTCTTT. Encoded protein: CASSLSGGGEAFF.